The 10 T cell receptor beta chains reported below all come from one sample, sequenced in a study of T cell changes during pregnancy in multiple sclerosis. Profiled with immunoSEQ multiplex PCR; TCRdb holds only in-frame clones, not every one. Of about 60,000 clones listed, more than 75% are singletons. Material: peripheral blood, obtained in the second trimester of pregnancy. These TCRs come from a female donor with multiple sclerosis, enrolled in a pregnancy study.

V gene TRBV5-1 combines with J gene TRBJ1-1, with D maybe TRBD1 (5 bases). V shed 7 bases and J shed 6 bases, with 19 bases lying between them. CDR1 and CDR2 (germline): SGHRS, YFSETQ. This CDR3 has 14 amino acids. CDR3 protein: CASAGSGVSPEAFF. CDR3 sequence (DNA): TGCGCCAGCGCAGGATCGGGGGTAAGCCCTGAAGCTTTCTTT. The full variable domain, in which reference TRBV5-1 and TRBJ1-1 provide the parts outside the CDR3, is KAGVTQTPRYLIKTRGQQVTLSCSPISGHRSVSWYQQTPGQGLQFLFEYFSETQRNKGNFPGRFSGRQFSNSRSEMNVSTLELGDSALYLCASAGSGVSPEAFFGQGTRLTVV.

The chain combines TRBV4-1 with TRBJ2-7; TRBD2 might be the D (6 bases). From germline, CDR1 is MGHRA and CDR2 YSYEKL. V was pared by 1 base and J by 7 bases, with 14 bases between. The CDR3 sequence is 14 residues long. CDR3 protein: CASSQVGTALEQYF. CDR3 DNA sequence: TGCGCCAGCAGCCAAGTCGGGACTGCTCTAGAGCAGTACTTC.

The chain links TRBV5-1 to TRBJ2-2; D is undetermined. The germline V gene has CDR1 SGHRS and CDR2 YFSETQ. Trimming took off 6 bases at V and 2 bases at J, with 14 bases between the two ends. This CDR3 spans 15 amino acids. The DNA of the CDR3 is TGCGCCAGCAACCTCGGGTCCGACAACACCGGGGAGCTGTTTTTT. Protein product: CASNLGSDNTGELFF.

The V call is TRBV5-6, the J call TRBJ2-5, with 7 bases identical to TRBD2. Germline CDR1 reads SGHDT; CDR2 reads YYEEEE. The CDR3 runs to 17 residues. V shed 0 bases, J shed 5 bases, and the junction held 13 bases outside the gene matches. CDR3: CASSLAVRAGGGETQYF. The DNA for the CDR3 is TGTGCCAGCAGCTTGGCAGTTCGGGCCGGGGGAGGGGAGACCCAGTACTTC.

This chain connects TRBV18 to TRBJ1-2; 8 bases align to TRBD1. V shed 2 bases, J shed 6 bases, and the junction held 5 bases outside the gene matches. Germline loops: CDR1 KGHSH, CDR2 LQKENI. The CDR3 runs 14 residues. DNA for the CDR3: TGTGCCAGCTCACCAGACGCGACAGGGGATGGCTACACCTTC. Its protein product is CASSPDATGDGYTF.

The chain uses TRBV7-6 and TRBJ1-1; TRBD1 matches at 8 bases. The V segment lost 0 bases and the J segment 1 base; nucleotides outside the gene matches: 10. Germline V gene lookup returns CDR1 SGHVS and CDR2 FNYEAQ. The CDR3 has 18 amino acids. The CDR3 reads CASSLAVRGTGRNTEAFF. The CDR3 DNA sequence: TGTGCCAGCAGCTTAGCGGTTAGGGGGACAGGTCGGAACACTGAAGCTTTCTTT.

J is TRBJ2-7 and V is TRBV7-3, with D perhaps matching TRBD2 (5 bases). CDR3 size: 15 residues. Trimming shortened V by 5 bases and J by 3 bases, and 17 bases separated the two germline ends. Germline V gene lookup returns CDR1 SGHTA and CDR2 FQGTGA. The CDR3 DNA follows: TGTGCCAGCAGCCCGAATCCGGGGTTACGCTACGAGCAGTACTTC. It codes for CASSPNPGLRYEQYF.

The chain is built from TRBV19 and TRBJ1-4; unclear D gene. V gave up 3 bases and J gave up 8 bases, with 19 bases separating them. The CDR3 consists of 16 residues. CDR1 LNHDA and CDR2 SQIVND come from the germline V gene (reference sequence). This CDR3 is CASSMPNSMLREKLFF. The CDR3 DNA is TGTGCCAGTAGTATGCCGAATAGTATGCTTCGCGAAAAACTGTTTTTT.

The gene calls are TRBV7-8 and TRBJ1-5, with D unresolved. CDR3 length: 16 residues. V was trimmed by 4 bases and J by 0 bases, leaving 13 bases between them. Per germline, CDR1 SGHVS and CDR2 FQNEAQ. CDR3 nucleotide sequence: TGTGCCAGCAGCTCCGTAGAGGTGAATAGCAATCAGCCCCAGCATTTT. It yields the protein CASSSVEVNSNQPQHF.

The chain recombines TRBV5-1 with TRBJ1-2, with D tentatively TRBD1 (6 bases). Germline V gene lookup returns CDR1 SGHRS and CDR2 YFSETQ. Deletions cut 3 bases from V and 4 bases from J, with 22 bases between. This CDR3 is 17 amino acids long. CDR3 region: CASSSTSLTGLGYGYTF. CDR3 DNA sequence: TGCGCCAGCAGCTCAACGAGCCTAACAGGGCTTGGCTATGGCTACACCTTC.